This T cell receptor beta chain was recovered during a study of T cell responses to AZD1222 COVID-19 vaccine. Study-level points and caveats: Donors skewed white British and female; clonal diversity was possibly underestimated. Spike-specific TCRs gained breadth and depth after people received two AZD1222 doses.

Of note for this clone: Its target is not known.

The method was immunoSEQ multiplex PCR; TCRdb's version includes in-frame clones alone and lacks a portion of them. This sample has 100,000 or so clones; about 91% occur once, and the top ten carry around 5.5%. The analysis combined second doses at about 4 or about 12 weeks. The CDR3 consists of 15 residues. The germline V and J ends were trimmed by 8 bases and 4 bases, with 20 bases remaining between them. Germline CDR1 reads LNHDA; CDR2 reads SQIVND (reference sequence). This TCR was sampled from an adult who received the AZD1222 COVID-19 vaccine. Sequencing was performed on peripheral blood, taken 28 days after the second AZD1222 dose. The chain carries TRBV19 and TRBJ1-2, with D possibly being TRBD1 (6 bases). In DNA, the CDR3 is TGTGCCAGTCAACCTTACAGGGAAGTCGGCTATGGCTACACCTTC. Translated, it gives CASQPYREVGYGYTF.